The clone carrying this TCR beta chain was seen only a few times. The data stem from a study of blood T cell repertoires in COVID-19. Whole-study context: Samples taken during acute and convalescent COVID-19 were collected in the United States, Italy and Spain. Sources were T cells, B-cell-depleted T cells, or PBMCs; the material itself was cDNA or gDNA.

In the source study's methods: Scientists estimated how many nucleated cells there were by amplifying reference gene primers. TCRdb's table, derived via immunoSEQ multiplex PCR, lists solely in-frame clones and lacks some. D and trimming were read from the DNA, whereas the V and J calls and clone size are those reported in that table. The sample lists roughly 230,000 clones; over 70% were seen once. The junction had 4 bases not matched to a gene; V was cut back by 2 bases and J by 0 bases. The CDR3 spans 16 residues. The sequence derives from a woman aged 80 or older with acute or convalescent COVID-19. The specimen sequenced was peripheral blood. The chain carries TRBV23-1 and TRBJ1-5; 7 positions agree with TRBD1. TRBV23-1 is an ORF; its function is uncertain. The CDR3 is CASSQPTGDSNQPQHF. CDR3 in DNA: TGCGCCAGCAGTCAACCCACAGGGGATAGCAATCAGCCCCAGCATTTT.